This T cell receptor (beta chain) was recovered during a study of T cell changes during pregnancy in multiple sclerosis. The CDR3 has 17 residues. The V end was cut by 3 bases, the J end by 0 bases, with 17 bases between. Per germline, CDR1 KGHSH and CDR2 LQKENI. Assay: immunoSEQ multiplex PCR; the TCRdb copy retains only in-frame clones and omits some. The sample includes 42,000 or so clones, around 92% of them seen just once. J is TRBJ1-1 and V is TRBV18; D remains ambiguous. This sample comprised CD4+ T cells from peripheral blood mononuclear cells, obtained after pregnancy. The sequence was collected from a female donor with multiple sclerosis, enrolled in a pregnancy study. CDR3 DNA sequence: TGTGCCAGCTCACCCCCATGGGGAGTACAGTTGAACACTGAAGCTTTCTTT. This sequence encodes CASSPPWGVQLNTEAFF.